Listed below are T cell receptor beta chains from one sample, sequenced in a study of OX40 agonist ivuxolimab in advanced cancers. Some clones are missing from TCRdb's copy, which holds only in-frame ones; the method was immunoSEQ multiplex PCR. The sample carries tens of thousands of clones, about 85% recorded once. This sample comprised CD4+ or CD8+ T cells sorted from blood, obtained in a trial of the OX40 agonist ivuxolimab. The source is an adult with an advanced solid tumor such as melanoma, head and neck, liver or kidney cancer. Both conserved end residues are part of each CDR3. A D gene is named only where the DNA matches it firmly. Rows may omit the clone size; those that give it use once, few, many or a size class.

d_gene	abundance	j_gene	len	v_gene	CDR3aa	CDR3nt
TRBD1	NA	TRBJ2-5	15	TRBV5-6	CASSLARGGVGTQYF	TGTGCCAGCAGCTTGGCCAGAGGGGGCGTCGGGACCCAGTACTTC
NA	NA	TRBJ2-5	15	TRBV7-6	CASSSGVSLQETQYF	TGTGCCAGCAGCTCAGGGGTCTCGCTTCAAGAGACCCAGTACTTC
TRBD2	many	TRBJ2-1	16	TRBV4-3	CASSPGLAEISNEQFF	TGCGCCAGCAGCCCCGGACTAGCGGAAATTAGTAATGAGCAGTTCTTC
NA	NA	TRBJ2-1	13	TRBV7-3	CASSLDGVNEQFF	TGTGCCAGCAGCCTCGACGGGGTCAATGAGCAGTTCTTC
NA	NA	TRBJ1-1	15	TRBV11-2	CASSTAGSGNTEAFF	TGTGCCAGCAGCACGGCAGGGAGCGGGAACACTGAAGCTTTCTTT
NA	medium-sized	TRBJ2-7	11	TRBV27	CASSTSYEQYF	TGTGCCAGCAGTACCTCCTACGAGCAGTACTTC
NA	NA	TRBJ1-3	17	TRBV4-1	CASSQEGKSGAGNTIYF	TGCGCCAGCAGCCAAGAAGGGAAGAGCGGGGCTGGAAACACCATATATTTT
TRBD2	NA	TRBJ2-1	16	TRBV7-8	CASSSPLAGYNNEQFF	TGTGCCAGCAGCTCGCCCCTAGCGGGGTACAACAATGAGCAGTTCTTC
NA	NA	TRBJ2-7	14	TRBV27	CASSRGVGTYEQYF	TGTGCCAGCAGTCGAGGGGTTGGGACCTACGAGCAGTACTTC
NA	NA	TRBJ2-7	14	TRBV5-1	CASSLAIGIREQYF	TGCGCCAGCAGCTTGGCCATAGGGATAAGGGAGCAGTACTTC
TRBD2	NA	TRBJ2-1	19	TRBV28	CASSLRLAGDPSSYNEQFF	TGTGCCAGCAGTTTAAGACTAGCGGGGGACCCGAGCTCCTACAATGAGCAGTTCTTC
NA	NA	TRBJ1-1	13	TRBV4-1	CASSSGMGTEAFF	TGCGCCAGCAGTTCGGGGATGGGGACTGAAGCTTTCTTT
NA	NA	TRBJ2-7	14	TRBV27	CASSLLAGGDEQYF	TGTGCCAGCAGTTTATTGGCAGGAGGGGACGAGCAGTACTTC
TRBD1	NA	TRBJ1-4	16	TRBV4-3	CASSHATGTGNEKLFF	TGCGCCAGCAGCCATGCAACCGGGACAGGGAATGAAAAACTGTTTTTT
NA	NA	TRBJ2-7	13	TRBV11-2	CASGKSGFYEQYF	TGTGCCAGCGGGAAGAGCGGGTTCTACGAGCAGTACTTC
NA	once	TRBJ2-1	11	TRBV30	CAWWQGNEQFF	TGTGCCTGGTGGCAGGGGAATGAGCAGTTCTTC
NA	NA	TRBJ2-1	12	TRBV7-9	CASSLGNSEQFF	TGTGCCAGCAGCTTAGGGAACAGCGAGCAGTTCTTC
NA	NA	TRBJ2-3	13	TRBV27	CASSLAITDTQYF	TGTGCCAGCAGTTTAGCCATAACAGATACGCAGTATTTT
NA	NA	TRBJ2-7	12	TRBV30	CAWNWGDYEQYF	TGTGCCTGGAATTGGGGGGACTACGAGCAGTACTTC
NA	few	TRBJ1-5	15	TRBV6-1	CASSEGDGSNQPQHF	TGTGCCAGCAGTGAAGGGGACGGTAGCAATCAGCCCCAGCATTTT
NA	once	TRBJ1-2	14	TRBV27	CASSFASSNYGYTF	TGTGCCAGCAGTTTCGCCAGCTCTAACTATGGCTACACCTTC
TRBD2	NA	TRBJ2-3	15	TRBV30	CALNPSGSGADTQYF	TGTGCCTTGAACCCTAGCGGGAGCGGAGCAGATACGCAGTATTTT
TRBD2	NA	TRBJ2-3	16	TRBV11-2	CASSPRVAGGLDTQYF	TGTGCCAGCAGCCCCAGGGTAGCGGGGGGGCTAGATACGCAGTATTTT
TRBD1	NA	TRBJ1-5	15	TRBV7-7	CASSLAPDREEPQHF	TGTGCTAGCAGCTTAGCGCCAGACAGGGAAGAGCCCCAGCATTTT
TRBD2	NA	TRBJ2-3	15	TRBV30	CAWRGTRQNTDTQYF	TGTGCCTGGAGGGGGACTAGACAAAACACAGATACGCAGTATTTT
NA	few	TRBJ1-1	16	TRBV5-4	CASSLWGGAGYTEAFF	TGTGCCAGCAGCTTATGGGGAGGGGCTGGGTACACTGAAGCTTTCTTT
NA	NA	TRBJ2-7	15	TRBV11-2	CASSPGGGASYEQYF	TGTGCCAGCAGCCCTGGGGGGGGCGCGTCCTACGAGCAGTACTTC
TRBD1	NA	TRBJ2-7	17	TRBV15	CATSSFGQGEISYEQYF	TGTGCCACCAGCAGTTTTGGACAGGGGGAGATTTCCTACGAGCAGTACTTC
NA	NA	TRBJ2-5	13	TRBV7-9	CASSLPGQETQYF	TGTGCCAGCAGCTTACCGGGGCAAGAGACCCAGTACTTC
NA	once	TRBJ1-1	16	TRBV21-1	CASFQLWTGPNTEAFF	TGTGCCAGTTTTCAACTTTGGACAGGGCCGAACACTGAAGCTTTCTTT
NA	NA	TRBJ2-3	13	TRBV11-1	CATAPISSDTQYF	TGTGCCACCGCGCCCATCTCTTCAGATACGCAGTATTTT
TRBD2	NA	TRBJ2-1	16	TRBV9	CASRDGTSGGYNEQFF	TGTGCCAGCAGGGATGGGACTAGCGGAGGGTACAATGAGCAGTTCTTC
NA	NA	TRBJ1-3	16	TRBV11-1	CASSGPRDPRGNTIYF	TGTGCCAGCAGCGGGCCCCGGGACCCCCGAGGAAACACCATATATTTT
NA	NA	TRBJ2-7	10	TRBV6-6	CASGSFEQYF	TGTGCCAGCGGTTCTTTTGAGCAGTACTTC
NA	many	TRBJ1-1	16	TRBV4-1	CASSQDNQGRNTEAFF	TGCGCCAGCAGCCAAGATAATCAAGGCAGGAACACTGAAGCTTTCTTT
TRBD2	NA	TRBJ2-3	16	TRBV11-2	CASSLVAGGQADTQYF	TGTGCCAGCAGCTTAGTGGCGGGGGGGCAGGCAGATACGCAGTATTTT
NA	NA	TRBJ2-5	14	TRBV7-9	CASSSRQEQETQYF	TGTGCCAGCAGCTCTCGACAGGAGCAAGAGACCCAGTACTTC
NA	NA	TRBJ2-1	15	TRBV2	CASSVPGAGYNEQFF	TGTGCCAGCAGTGTACCGGGGGCTGGATACAATGAGCAGTTCTTC
NA	once	TRBJ2-7	14	TRBV28	CASSLAQGSFEQYF	TGTGCCAGCAGTTTAGCCCAGGGGTCCTTCGAGCAGTACTTC
TRBD2	NA	TRBJ2-5	17	TRBV9	CASSVPMSGGSQETQYF	TGTGCCAGCAGCGTACCCATGAGCGGGGGGAGCCAAGAGACCCAGTACTTC